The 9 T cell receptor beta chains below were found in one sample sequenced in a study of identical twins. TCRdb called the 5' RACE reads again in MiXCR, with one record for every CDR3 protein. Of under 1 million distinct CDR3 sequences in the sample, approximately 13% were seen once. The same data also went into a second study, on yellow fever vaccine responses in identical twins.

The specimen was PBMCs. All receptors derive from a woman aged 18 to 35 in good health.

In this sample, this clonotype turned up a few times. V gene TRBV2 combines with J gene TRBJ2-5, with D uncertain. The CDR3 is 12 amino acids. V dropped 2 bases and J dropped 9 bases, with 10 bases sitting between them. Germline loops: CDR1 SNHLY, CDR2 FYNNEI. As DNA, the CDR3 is TGTGCCAGCAGTGAAAATTGGGTGTCCCAGTACTTC. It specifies CASSENWVSQYF.

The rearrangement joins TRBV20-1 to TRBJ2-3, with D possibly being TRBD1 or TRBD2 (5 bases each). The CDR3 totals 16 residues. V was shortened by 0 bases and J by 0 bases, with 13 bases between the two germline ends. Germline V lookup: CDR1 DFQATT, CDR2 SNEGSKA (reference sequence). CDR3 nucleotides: TGCAGTGCTAGAGAGTCGGGGCCTGTTAGCACAGATACGCAGTATTTT. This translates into CSARESGPVSTDTQYF.

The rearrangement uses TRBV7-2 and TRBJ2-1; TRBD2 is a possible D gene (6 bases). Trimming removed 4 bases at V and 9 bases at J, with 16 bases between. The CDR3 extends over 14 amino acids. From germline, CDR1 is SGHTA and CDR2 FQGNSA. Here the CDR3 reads CASSSLGLFAEQFF. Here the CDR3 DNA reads TGTGCCAGCAGCTCCTTGGGACTTTTCGCTGAGCAGTTCTTC.

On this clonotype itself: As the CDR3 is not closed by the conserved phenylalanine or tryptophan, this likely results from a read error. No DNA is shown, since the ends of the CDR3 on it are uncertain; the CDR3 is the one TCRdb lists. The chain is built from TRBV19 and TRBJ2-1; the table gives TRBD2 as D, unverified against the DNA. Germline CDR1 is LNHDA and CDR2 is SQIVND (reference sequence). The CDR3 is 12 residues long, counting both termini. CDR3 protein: CASSTQTSGPVY.

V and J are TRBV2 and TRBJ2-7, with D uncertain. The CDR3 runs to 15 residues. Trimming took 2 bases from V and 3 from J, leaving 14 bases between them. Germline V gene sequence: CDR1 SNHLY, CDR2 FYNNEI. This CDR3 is CASSEWPQVNYEQYF. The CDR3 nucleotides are TGTGCCAGCAGTGAATGGCCCCAGGTTAACTACGAGCAGTACTTC. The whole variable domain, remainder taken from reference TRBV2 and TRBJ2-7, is EPEVTQTPSHQVTQMGQEVILRCVPISNHLYFYWYRQILGQKVEFLVSFYNNEISEKSEIFDDQFSVERPDGSNFTLKIRSTKLEDSAMYFCASSEWPQVNYEQYFGPGTRLTVT.

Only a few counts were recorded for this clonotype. CDR3 sequence (DNA): TGTGCCAGCAGTGAAGACCTTACAGTGAACACTGAAGCTTTCTTT. It yields the protein CASSEDLTVNTEAFF. The chain employs TRBV2 and TRBJ1-1, with no clear D. Trimming cost V 1 base and J 0 bases, with 9 bases left between them. The CDR3 consists of 15 residues. The germline V gene encodes CDR1 SNHLY and CDR2 FYNNEI.

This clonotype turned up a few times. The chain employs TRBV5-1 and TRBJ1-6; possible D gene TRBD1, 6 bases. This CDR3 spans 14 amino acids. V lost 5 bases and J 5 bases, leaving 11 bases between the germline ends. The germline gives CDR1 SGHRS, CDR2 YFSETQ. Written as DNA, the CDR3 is TGCGCCAGCAGGAGTTCAGGGGATAATTCACCCCTCCACTTT. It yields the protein CASRSSGDNSPLHF. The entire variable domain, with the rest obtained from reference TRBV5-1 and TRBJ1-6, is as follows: KAGVTQTPRYLIKTRGQQVTLSCSPISGHRSVSWYQQTPGQGLQFLFEYFSETQRNKGNFPGRFSGRQFSNSRSEMNVSTLELGDSALYLCASRSSGDNSPLHFGNGTRLTVT.

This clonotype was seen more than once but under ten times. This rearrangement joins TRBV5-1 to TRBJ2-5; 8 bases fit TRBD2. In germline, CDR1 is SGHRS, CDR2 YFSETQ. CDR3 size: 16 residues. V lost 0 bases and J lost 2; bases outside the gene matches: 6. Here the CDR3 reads CASSLGPRGGQETQYF. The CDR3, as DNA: TGCGCCAGCAGCTTGGGCCCACGGGGGGGGCAAGAGACCCAGTACTTC.

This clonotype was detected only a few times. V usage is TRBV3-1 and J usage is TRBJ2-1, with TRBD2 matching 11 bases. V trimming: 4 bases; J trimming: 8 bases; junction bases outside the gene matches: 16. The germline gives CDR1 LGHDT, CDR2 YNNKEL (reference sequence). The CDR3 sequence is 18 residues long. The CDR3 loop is CASSPLAGGPVNQYEQFF. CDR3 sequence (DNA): TGTGCCAGCAGCCCCTTAGCGGGAGGGCCCGTAAATCAATATGAGCAGTTCTTC.